This T cell receptor (beta chain) was identified during a study of cytomegalovirus exposure and HLA in healthy donors. Vbeta (60) and Jbeta (13) primers were used in the PCR. Sequencing used immunoSEQ multiplex PCR; TCRdb keeps in-frame clones, though not all of them. The data show about 120,000 clones, 78% seen once. Comment on this clone: Other nucleotide sequences from this sample produce the same CDR3.

Material for sequencing was PBMCs. This receptor was obtained from a female donor in good health and CMV-seronegative.

CDR3 amino acids: CASSLDGGSYEQYF. In DNA form, the CDR3 reads TGTGCCAGCAGCTTGGATGGCGGGTCCTACGAGCAGTACTTC. The rearrangement joins TRBV5-4 to TRBJ2-7; possible D gene TRBD2, 5 bases. Germline-derived CDR1 and CDR2 are SGHNT and YYREEE (reference sequence). There are 14 residues in the CDR3. V was pared by 0 bases and J by 1 base, with 8 bases between.